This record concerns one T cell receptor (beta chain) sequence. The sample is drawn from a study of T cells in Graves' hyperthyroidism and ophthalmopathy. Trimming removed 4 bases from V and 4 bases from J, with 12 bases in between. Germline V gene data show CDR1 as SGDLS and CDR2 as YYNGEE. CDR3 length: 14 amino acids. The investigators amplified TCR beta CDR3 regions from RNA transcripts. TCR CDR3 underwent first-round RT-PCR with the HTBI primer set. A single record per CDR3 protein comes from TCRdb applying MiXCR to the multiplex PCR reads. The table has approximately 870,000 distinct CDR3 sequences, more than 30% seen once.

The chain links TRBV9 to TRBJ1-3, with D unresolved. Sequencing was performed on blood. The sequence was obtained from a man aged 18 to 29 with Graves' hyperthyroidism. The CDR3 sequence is CASSQTENGNTIYF. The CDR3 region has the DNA TGTGCCAGCAGCCAAACGGAAAACGGAAACACCATATATTTT.